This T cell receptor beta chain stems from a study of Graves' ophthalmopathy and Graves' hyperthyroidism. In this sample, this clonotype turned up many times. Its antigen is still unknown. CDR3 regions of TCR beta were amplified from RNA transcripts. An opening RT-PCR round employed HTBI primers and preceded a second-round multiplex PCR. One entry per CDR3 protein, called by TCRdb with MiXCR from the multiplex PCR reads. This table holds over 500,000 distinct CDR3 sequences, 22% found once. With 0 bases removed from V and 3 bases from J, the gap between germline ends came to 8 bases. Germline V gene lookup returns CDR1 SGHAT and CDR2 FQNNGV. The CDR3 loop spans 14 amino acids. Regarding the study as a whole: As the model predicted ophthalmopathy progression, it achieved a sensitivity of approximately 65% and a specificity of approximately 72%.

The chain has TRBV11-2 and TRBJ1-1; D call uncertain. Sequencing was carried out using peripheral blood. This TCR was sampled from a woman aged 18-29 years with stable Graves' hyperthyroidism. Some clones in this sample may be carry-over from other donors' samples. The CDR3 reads CASSLDNGDTEAFF. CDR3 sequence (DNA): TGTGCCAGCAGCTTAGATAACGGGGACACTGAAGCTTTCTTT.